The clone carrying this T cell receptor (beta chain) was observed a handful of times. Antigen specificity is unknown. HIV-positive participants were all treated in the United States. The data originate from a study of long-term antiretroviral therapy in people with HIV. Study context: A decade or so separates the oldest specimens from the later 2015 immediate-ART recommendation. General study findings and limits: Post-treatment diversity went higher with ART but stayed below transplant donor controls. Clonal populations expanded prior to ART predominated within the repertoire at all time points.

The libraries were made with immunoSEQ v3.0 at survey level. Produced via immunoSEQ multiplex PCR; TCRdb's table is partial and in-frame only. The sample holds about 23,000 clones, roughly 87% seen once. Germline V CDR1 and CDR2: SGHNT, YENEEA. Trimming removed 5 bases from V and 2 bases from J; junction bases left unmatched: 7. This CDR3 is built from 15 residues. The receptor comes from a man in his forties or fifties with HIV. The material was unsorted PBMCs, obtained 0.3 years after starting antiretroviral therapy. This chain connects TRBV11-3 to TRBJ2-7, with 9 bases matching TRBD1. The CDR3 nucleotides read TGTGCCAGCAGCCCTCGGACAGGGGCGGCCTACGAGCAGTACTTC. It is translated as CASSPRTGAAYEQYF.